This TCR beta chain was sequenced in a study of cytomegalovirus exposure and HLA in healthy donors. At the level of the study: Earlier results showed approximately 110 million unique TCR beta sequences derived from some 180 million T cells.

Losses at the gene ends were 5 bases for V and 6 bases for J; bases not matched to a gene: 6. The CDR3 consists of 14 residues. Germline CDR1 reads SGHTA; CDR2 reads FQGNSA. The PCR employed 60 Vbeta primers together with 13 Jbeta primers. Libraries were prepared by immunoSEQ multiplex PCR; TCRdb keeps only in-frame clonotypes and omits some of them. The listing records around 50,000 clones. General study points: Approximately 160 TCR beta chains were listed as cytomegalovirus-associated.

A word on this clone: Its antigen is still unknown.

The source is a young woman in good health and CMV-seropositive. Sample: PBMCs. The gene calls are TRBV7-2 and TRBJ2-3, with TRBD1 matching over 9 bases. In DNA form, the CDR3 reads TGTGCCAGCAGCCCGGACAGGGGTGAGGATACGCAGTATTTT. Encoded protein: CASSPDRGEDTQYF.